The entry below gives a single TCR beta chain sequence along with its context. What it binds is not known. The data belong to a study of vaccination and CD4 T cells after COVID-19. About the research overall: Stimulation used overlapping spike peptides from SARS-CoV-2, HCoV-NL63, HCoV-OC43 and HCoV-229E.

Sequence data for DNA of cultured CD4+ T cells were generated by the Oncomine TCR Beta short-read assay. One entry per CDR3 protein results from TCRdb running MiXCR on the PCR reads. Among 9,000 to 9,500 distinct CDR3 sequences listed, 55% to 65% were seen once. V shed 6 bases and J shed 2 bases, with 20 bases lying between them. CDR3 length equals 18 residues. Germline CDR1 reads MNHNS; CDR2 reads SASEGT. Regarding treatment: approximately 10-day PBMC culture with coronavirus spike peptide pools or control peptides (ViraFEST assay). J is TRBJ1-6 and V is TRBV6-1, with D hard to call. The clonotype was recovered from a human donor who had recovered from COVID-19. The sample consisted of CD4+ T cells from blood, cultured in vitro. CDR3 DNA: TGTGCCAGCAGAGCCACATCCCTGAAGGGCACCTATAATTCACCCCTCCACTTT. Its protein is CASRATSLKGTYNSPLHF.